The 19 T cell receptor beta chains below all came from one sample that was sequenced in a study of identical twins (dated by TCRdb to about 2016). Receptor amplification or capture employed 5' RACE. The reads were generated on an Illumina HiSeq 2000. TCRdb reanalyzed the raw reads on its own, using fastp at Q25 for trimming and MiXCR for clone calling, and kept in-frame beta chains. Each record represents a unique CDR3 protein, reported with the most common genes and DNA among its rows. In all, the sample holds 200,000 to 300,000 distinct CDR3 sequences, and 10% to 13% of those were seen once. The top ten constitute 10% of the sample. Sequencing used memory T cells sorted from blood. The cell subset or site label on this specimen signifies: CD45RO+ enriched T cells. The source is a man aged 50 to 59 in good health.

Ten or more counts support this clonotype. The CDR3 loop is CATGQGTLNEQFF. For the CDR3, the DNA is TGTGCCACGGGACAGGGAACACTGAATGAGCAGTTCTTC. The rearrangement links TRBV24-1 to TRBJ2-1, with TRBD1 identical over 9 bases. The CDR3 runs to 13 residues. V lost 10 bases, J lost 7 bases, and 7 bases stayed unmatched. In germline, CDR1 is KGHDR, CDR2 SFDVKD.

This clonotype was counted a few times. The J gene is TRBJ2-1, the V gene TRBV13, with 10 positions matching TRBD2. The CDR3 covers 17 residues. The germline V gene encodes CDR1 PRHDT and CDR2 FYEKMQ (reference sequence). J was trimmed by 10 bases and V by 5 bases; bases with no gene match: 17. The CDR3 here is CASSPPGSGRAQGEQFF. CDR3 in DNA: TGTGCCAGCAGCCCCCCGGGGAGCGGGAGGGCTCAGGGCGAGCAGTTCTTC.

Many counts were recorded for this clonotype. The junction does not match germline at one end; this may be a read error. V and J are TRBV4-2 and TRBJ1-4; a weak D match, TRBD1 (5 bases). There are 15 residues in the CDR3. Germline V gives CDR1 LGHNA, CDR2 YNFKEQ. The CDR3 sequence: CASTQRGATNEKLFF. In DNA, the CDR3 is TGTGCCAGCACCCAAAGAGGGGCAACTAATGAAAAACTGTTTTTT.

This clonotype was seen more than once but under ten times. The chain couples TRBV7-2 to TRBJ2-1, with 9 bases lining up with TRBD2. Germline V CDR1 and CDR2: SGHTA, FQGNSA. Losses at the gene ends were 0 bases for V and 0 bases for J; bases not matched to a gene: 3. The CDR3 totals 17 residues. CDR3 sequence reads: CASSLAAGGRSYNEQFF. The CDR3 region has the DNA TGTGCCAGCAGCTTAGCCGCGGGGGGGCGCTCCTACAATGAGCAGTTCTTC.

In its sample, this clonotype was seen many times. The gene calls are TRBV3-1 and TRBJ1-5; D unresolved. The CDR3 extends over 14 amino acids. Trimming cost V 2 bases and J 2 bases, with 7 bases left between them. Germline loops: CDR1 LGHDT, CDR2 YNNKEL (reference sequence). DNA of the CDR3: TGTGCCAGCAGCCAATTTAGGGGCAATCAGCCCCAGCATTTT. Its translation: CASSQFRGNQPQHF.

This clonotype was observed at least ten times. V and J are TRBV3-1 and TRBJ2-3; D remains ambiguous. The germline CDR1 and CDR2 sequences are LGHDT and YNNKEL (reference sequence). V lost 0 bases and J 1 base, leaving 17 bases between the germline ends. This CDR3 is built from 18 residues. The CDR3 region has the DNA TGTGCCAGCAGCCAAGACCCCTTAGCCTCTTCGGGCACAGATACGCAGTATTTT. This encodes CASSQDPLASSGTDTQYF.

A few counts support this clonotype. This chain connects TRBV10-3 to TRBJ2-1; D possibly corresponds to TRBD1 (5 bases). Trimming took off 11 bases at V and 0 bases at J, with 8 bases between the two ends. CDR1 and CDR2 from the germline V gene are ENHRY and SYGVKD. CDR3 length: 12 amino acids. The CDR3 spells CAAGISYNEQFF. The CDR3 coding sequence is TGTGCCGCAGGGATCTCCTACAATGAGCAGTTCTTC.

This clonotype was observed many times. This sequence joins TRBV5-1 and TRBJ2-2; the D is unclear. The germline V gene has CDR1 SGHRS and CDR2 YFSETQ. This CDR3 is built from 14 residues. Trimming pared 4 bases from V and 7 bases from J, leaving 14 bases between. CDR3 in DNA: TGCGCCAGCAGCCCCGGACGGCTGGACGGGGAGCTGTTTTTT. It translates to CASSPGRLDGELFF.

The chain links TRBV19 to TRBJ1-2, with 7 positions matching TRBD1. The CDR3 totals 13 residues. Germline values: CDR1 LNHDA, CDR2 SQIVND (reference sequence). With V trimmed by 5 bases and J by 7 bases, 7 bases remained unmatched. The CDR3 region is CASSPRQGRGYTF. CDR3 bases: TGTGCCAGTAGTCCTCGACAGGGCCGTGGCTACACCTTC.

This clonotype was recorded at least ten times. V gene TRBV9 combines with J gene TRBJ1-1; TRBD1 matches 11 bases. The CDR3 totals 15 residues. V shed 4 bases, J shed 3 bases, and the junction held 5 bases outside the gene matches. Germline-derived CDR1 and CDR2 are SGDLS and YYNGEE. CDR3 in amino acids: CASSTADRGHTEAFF. CDR3 sequence (DNA): TGTGCCAGCAGCACCGCGGACAGGGGGCACACTGAAGCTTTCTTT.

This clonotype occurred many times. The rearrangement uses TRBV11-2 and TRBJ2-5, with a tentative D call TRBD2 (6 bases). CDR1 SGHAT and CDR2 FQNNGV come from the germline V gene. Deletions cut 7 bases from V and 2 bases from J, with 11 bases between. This CDR3 contains 13 residues. This CDR3 is CASTLGGQETQYF. CDR3 in DNA: TGTGCCAGCACCTTGGGGGGACAAGAGACCCAGTACTTC.

This clonotype was counted ten times or more. This chain uses TRBV6-4 with TRBJ1-1; D is undetermined. The CDR3 runs 13 residues. The germline gives CDR1 MRHNA, CDR2 SNTAGT. V gave up 0 bases and J gave up 2 bases, with 4 bases separating them. The CDR3: CASSDSDNTEAFF. In DNA form, the CDR3 reads TGTGCCAGCAGTGACTCGGACAACACTGAAGCTTTCTTT.

In its sample, this clonotype was seen a few times. The chain couples TRBV11-2 to TRBJ2-6; D is possibly TRBD1 (5 bases). Per germline, CDR1 SGHAT and CDR2 FQNNGV. The CDR3 covers 19 residues. V lost 4 bases and J 0 bases, leaving 19 bases between the germline ends. This CDR3 reads CASSSLGHRLSSGANVLTF. CDR3 DNA sequence: TGTGCCAGCAGCTCGTTAGGACACCGTCTAAGCTCTGGGGCCAACGTCCTGACTTTC.

This clonotype was seen a few times. The chain recombines TRBV27 with TRBJ2-5, with 15 bases lining up with TRBD2. Germline V gene sequence: CDR1 MNHEY, CDR2 SMNVEV (reference sequence). The length of the CDR3 is 16 residues. V shed 6 bases, J shed 7 bases, and the junction held 9 bases outside the gene matches. CDR3 sequence reads: CASRNPAGLAGGTQYF. The CDR3 DNA reads as TGTGCCAGCAGAAACCCCGCGGGACTAGCGGGGGGGACCCAGTACTTC.

This clonotype was picked up many times. The chain recombines TRBV5-5 with TRBJ2-3; D possibly corresponds to TRBD2 (5 bases). This CDR3 has 16 residues. Germline assignment: CDR1 SGHKS and CDR2 YYEKEE (reference sequence). V dropped 4 bases and J dropped 1 base, with 16 bases sitting between them. For the CDR3, the DNA is TGTGCCAGCAGCCCGGCCTGGACTCTCCGCACAGATACGCAGTATTTT. This codes for CASSPAWTLRTDTQYF.

The chain combines TRBV6-1 with TRBJ1-1; 7 bases fit TRBD1. Germline V CDR1 and CDR2: MNHNS, SASEGT. The CDR3 extends over 13 amino acids. The V and J ends lost 6 bases and 4 bases, in that order; junction bases with no gene match: 5. CDR3 DNA sequence: TGTGCCAGCAGAGCCGACAGGGTCACTGAAGCTTTCTTT. Residues: CASRADRVTEAFF.

The chain recombines TRBV18 with TRBJ2-2; the match to TRBD1 covers 7 bases. Germline CDR1 reads KGHSH; CDR2 reads LQKENI. This CDR3 region has 15 residues. J lost 2 bases, V lost 2 bases, and 2 bases had no gene match. The CDR3 nucleotides read TGTGCCAGCTCACCAAGAGGGGGCAACACCGGGGAGCTGTTTTTT. Translating it yields CASSPRGGNTGELFF.

This clonotype occurred a few times. This chain uses TRBV5-1 with TRBJ2-2; possibly TRBD1 for D (6 bases). The CDR3 runs to 13 residues. CDR1 and CDR2 (germline): SGHRS, YFSETQ. The V and J ends lost 4 bases and 6 bases respectively, with 10 bases between them. The CDR3 bases are TGCGCCAGCAGCGTACAGGGTCCCGGGGAGCTGTTTTTT. Its protein product is CASSVQGPGELFF.

This clonotype was detected a few times. The J gene is TRBJ2-6, the V gene TRBV24-1; 10 nucleotides align to TRBD2. Losses at the gene ends were 5 bases for V and 4 bases for J; bases not matched to a gene: 10. This CDR3 is built from 18 residues. Germline CDR1 and CDR2: KGHDR and SFDVKD. CDR3 residues: CATSGDIAGGTGANVLTF. The CDR3 DNA reads TGTGCCACCAGTGGGGATATAGCGGGAGGAACCGGGGCCAACGTCCTGACTTTC.